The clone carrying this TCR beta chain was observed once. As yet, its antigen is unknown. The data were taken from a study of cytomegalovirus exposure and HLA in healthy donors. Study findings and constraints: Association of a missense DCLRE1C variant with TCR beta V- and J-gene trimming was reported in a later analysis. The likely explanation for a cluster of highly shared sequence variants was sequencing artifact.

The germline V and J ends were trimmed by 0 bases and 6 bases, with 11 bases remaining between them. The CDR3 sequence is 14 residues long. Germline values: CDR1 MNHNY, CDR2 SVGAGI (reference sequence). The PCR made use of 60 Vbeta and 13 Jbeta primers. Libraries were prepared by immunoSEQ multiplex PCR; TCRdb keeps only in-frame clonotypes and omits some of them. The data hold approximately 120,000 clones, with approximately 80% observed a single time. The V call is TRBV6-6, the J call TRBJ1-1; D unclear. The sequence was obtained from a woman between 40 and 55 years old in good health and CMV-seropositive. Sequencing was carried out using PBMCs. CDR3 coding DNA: TGTGCCAGCAGTTACTCGAGCCCAGGCCCTGAAGCTTTCTTT. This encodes CASSYSSPGPEAFF.